These T cell receptor beta chains were read from a single sample in a study of shared clonotypes between healthy human individuals. Produced via immunoSEQ multiplex PCR; TCRdb's table is partial and in-frame only. The sample carries 2 million to 2.5 million clones, approximately 95% recorded once. Sample: naive CD4+ T cells from PBMCs. These receptors were obtained from a man between 18 and 35 years old in good health. Some clones in this sample may be carry-over from other donors' samples. Both conserved end residues are part of each CDR3. A D gene is named only where the DNA matches it firmly. Clone size is not always given. Where it is, it says once, few, many or a class for expanded clones.

D: TRBD1; J: TRBJ1-2; V: TRBV19; length: 14; size: NA; CDR3: CASSTQDRGEGYTF; DNA: TGTGCCAGTAGTACCCAGGACAGGGGAGAAGGCTACACCTTC
D: NA; J: TRBJ2-1; V: TRBV5-8; length: 13; size: NA; CDR3: CASSSRPASEQFF; DNA: TGTGCCAGCAGCTCTCGACCGGCCAGTGAGCAGTTCTTC
D: TRBD1; J: TRBJ2-2; V: TRBV27; length: 13; size: NA; CDR3: CASSKQGSGVLFF; DNA: TGTGCCAGCAGCAAACAGGGGAGTGGTGTGCTGTTTTTT
D: TRBD2; J: TRBJ2-5; V: TRBV2; length: 13; size: NA; CDR3: CASSGLAGETQYF; DNA: TGTGCCAGCAGCGGACTAGCTGGAGAGACCCAGTACTTC
D: NA; J: TRBJ2-2; V: TRBV10-1; length: 14; size: once; CDR3: CASSESPVTGELFF; DNA: TGCGCCAGCAGTGAGTCCCCGGTCACCGGGGAGCTGTTTTTT
D: TRBD2; J: TRBJ2-7; V: TRBV7-3; length: 13; size: NA; CDR3: CASSLWGGYEQYF; DNA: TGTGCCAGCAGCTTATGGGGGGGCTACGAGCAGTACTTC
D: NA; J: TRBJ2-5; V: TRBV29-1; length: 14; size: once; CDR3: CSAGPGDTGETQYF; DNA: TGCAGCGCCGGACCGGGGGACACAGGGGAGACCCAGTACTTC
D: TRBD1; J: TRBJ2-4; V: TRBV2; length: 14; size: NA; CDR3: CASSPRTGKNIQYF; DNA: TGTGCCAGCAGCCCCAGGACAGGGAAAAACATTCAGTACTTC
D: NA; J: TRBJ1-2; V: TRBV6-6; length: 14; size: NA; CDR3: CASITLRGTYGYTF; DNA: TGTGCCAGCATCACATTACGGGGCACCTATGGCTACACCTTC
D: NA; J: TRBJ2-7; V: TRBV28; length: 13; size: NA; CDR3: CASSLATAYEQYF; DNA: TGTGCCAGCAGCTTAGCGACAGCCTACGAGCAGTACTTC
D: NA; J: TRBJ1-2; V: TRBV20-1; length: 11; size: NA; CDR3: CSATSGSGYTF; DNA: TGCAGTGCCACCTCGGGTAGTGGCTACACCTTC
D: NA; J: TRBJ2-5; V: TRBV6-5; length: 14; size: NA; CDR3: CASSYSTRSETQYF; DNA: TGTGCCAGCAGTTACTCGACCAGATCGGAGACCCAGTACTTC
D: NA; J: TRBJ2-1; V: TRBV4-3; length: 12; size: NA; CDR3: CASSLPGTRQFF; DNA: TGCGCCAGCAGCCTACCCGGGACTCGCCAGTTCTTC
D: TRBD2; J: TRBJ2-7; V: TRBV28; length: 14; size: NA; CDR3: CASCPGTRDPGQYF; DNA: TGTGCCAGCTGCCCCGGGACTAGGGACCCGGGGCAGTACTTC
D: TRBD1; J: TRBJ1-1; V: TRBV7-9; length: 12; size: NA; CDR3: CASLGQGVGAFF; DNA: TGTGCCAGCCTGGGGCAGGGGGTGGGGGCTTTCTTT
D: NA; J: TRBJ2-5; V: TRBV18; length: 15; size: NA; CDR3: CASSPLQRPGETQYF; DNA: TGTGCCAGCTCACCCCTTCAGCGCCCTGGGGAGACCCAGTACTTC
D: NA; J: TRBJ1-5; V: TRBV18; length: 16; size: NA; CDR3: CASSLSAGMSNQPQHF; DNA: TGTGCCAGCTCACTATCGGCGGGGATGAGCAATCAGCCCCAGCATTTT
D: NA; J: TRBJ1-5; V: TRBV4-1; length: 17; size: NA; CDR3: CASSLRGGADSNQPQHF; DNA: TGCGCCAGCAGCCTAAGGGGAGGGGCGGATAGCAATCAGCCCCAGCATTTT
D: TRBD1; J: TRBJ2-7; V: TRBV7-9; length: 16; size: NA; CDR3: CASSLAGQTRTYEQYF; DNA: TGTGCCAGCAGCTTAGCGGGACAGACAAGAACCTACGAGCAGTACTTC
D: NA; J: TRBJ2-1; V: TRBV11-2; length: 13; size: NA; CDR3: CASSLEARLAFFF; DNA: TGTGCCAGCAGCTTAGAGGCACGCCTAGCCTTCTTCTTC
D: TRBD2; J: TRBJ2-3; V: TRBV9; length: 16; size: NA; CDR3: CASSLPSGRGTDTQYF; DNA: TGTGCCAGCAGCCTTCCAAGCGGGAGGGGCACAGATACGCAGTATTTT
D: NA; J: TRBJ2-3; V: TRBV9; length: 15; size: NA; CDR3: CASSTRDGNTDTQYF; DNA: TGTGCCAGCAGCACCCGGGACGGAAACACAGATACGCAGTATTTT
D: NA; J: TRBJ2-2; V: TRBV29-1; length: 13; size: NA; CDR3: CSVDQGNTGELFF; DNA: TGCAGCGTGGACCAGGGAAACACCGGGGAGCTGTTTTTT
D: NA; J: TRBJ2-3; V: TRBV7-3; length: 15; size: NA; CDR3: CASSLERLSTDTQYF; DNA: TGTGCCAGCAGCTTAGAGCGGCTCAGCACAGATACGCAGTATTTT
D: NA; J: TRBJ1-2; V: TRBV29-1; length: 11; size: NA; CDR3: CSVGGVDGYTF; DNA: TGCAGCGTGGGGGGAGTGGATGGCTACACCTTC
D: NA; J: TRBJ1-4; V: TRBV28; length: 14; size: NA; CDR3: CASTLPTTNEKLFF; DNA: TGTGCCAGCACCTTACCTACAACTAATGAAAAACTGTTTTTT
D: TRBD1; J: TRBJ2-1; V: TRBV5-1; length: 15; size: NA; CDR3: CASLHSAGGLDEQFF; DNA: TGCGCCAGCCTCCATTCGGCAGGGGGCCTGGATGAGCAGTTCTTC
D: NA; J: TRBJ1-6; V: TRBV25-1; length: 14; size: NA; CDR3: CASSEGLGNSPLHF; DNA: TGTGCCAGCAGTGAAGGTCTTGGTAATTCACCCCTCCACTTT
D: TRBD2; J: TRBJ2-3; V: TRBV30; length: 16; size: NA; CDR3: CAWDNSGLAGTDTQYF; DNA: TGTGCCTGGGATAATTCGGGACTAGCGGGCACAGATACGCAGTATTTT
D: NA; J: TRBJ1-1; V: TRBV11-2; length: 14; size: NA; CDR3: CASSLGLRGSEAFF; DNA: TGTGCCAGCAGCTTAGGCCTCAGGGGATCTGAAGCTTTCTTT
D: NA; J: TRBJ1-5; V: TRBV6-1; length: 14; size: NA; CDR3: CASSTSTPGGPQHF; DNA: TGTGCCAGCAGCACCTCGACCCCCGGGGGCCCCCAGCATTTT
D: NA; J: TRBJ2-7; V: TRBV7-8; length: 15; size: NA; CDR3: CASSPRGFSPYEQYF; DNA: TGTGCCAGCAGCCCTAGGGGGTTCTCCCCTTACGAGCAGTACTTC